This T cell receptor beta chain appears in the sequencing data of a study of somatic mutations in cytotoxic T cells in rheumatoid arthritis (dated by TCRdb to the late 2010s). The study in broad terms: Right after diagnosis and prior to the start of any treatment, under 35 ml EDTA of peripheral blood was drawn from patients. A FACSAria II or Sony SH800 was used to flow-sort some V beta antibody-stained T-cell populations at nearly 100% purity, and TCRB sequencing was also done on sorted V beta1+ cells. The study asked whether expanded CD8+ T-cell clones in newly diagnosed, untreated rheumatoid arthritis carry somatic mutations, and used TCRB deep sequencing to characterize clonality. TCRB deep sequencing covered approximately 69 patients with rheumatoid arthritis along with about 20 healthy controls. Patient and control groups had essentially identical median ages. What the research found in general, with its limitations: Healthy controls showed no age-related increase in CD8+ clonality, whereas patients did (Spearman r=0.49). It was unknown which antigens the expanded CD8+ clones targeted, and their absence from virus-specific databases did not exclude viral specificity. The finding that TRBV07 was slightly underrepresented in patients was left unadjusted for multiple comparisons. The largest CD8+ clone made up more than 20% of CD8+ cells in about an eighth of the roughly 65 patients, and blood and synovial fluid shared several identical CD8+ TCRB sequences. Rheumatoid arthritis patients and age-matched healthy controls did not significantly differ in CD8+ T-cell clonality.

Flow cytometry confirmed the purity of CD4+ and CD8+ cells that had been isolated by positive magnetic bead selection on an AutoMACS. Initial screening for clonal expansions relied on flow cytometry with a TCR V beta antibody panel, after which sorted CD8+ fractions underwent TCRB deep sequencing for characterization. Peripheral blood mononuclear cells were obtained using density gradient separation with Ficoll-Paque PLUS. Using Nucleospin Tissue or Tissue XS kits, DNA was extracted from CD4-enriched, CD8-enriched or PBMC samples, with quantification by a Qubit 2.0 fluorometer. Sequencing of TCRB CDR3 was done on genomic DNA with the immunoSEQ assay. Per the original workflow: Published virus-specific TCRB sequences were compared with patient CD8+ clones larger than 1%, and only a few matches were found. Only productive TCRB rearrangements were included in the analyses. Clonality was expressed as a Shannon entropy-based productive clonality index, with each clone defined by a unique TCRB CDR3 sequence. To calculate repertoire overlap between two samples, the template counts of each clone were considered relative to each sample's total templates. V-gene usage measured by flow cytometry correlated with TCRB sequencing V-gene usage, with a Spearman r of roughly 0.67. TCRdb obtained this table from immuneACCESS and retained in-frame rearrangements with V and J assigned. These tables miss some clones; where compared with another copy, unresolved V genes account for less than half of the shortfall, and the remainder is unexplained. Clone size and V and J calls were adopted from that table, with D and trimming inferred from the DNA. This sample is represented by about 5,600 clones; roughly 85% of them were singletons. 4.6% of the sample comes from the top ten.

The germline V gene encodes CDR1 LNHDA and CDR2 SQIVND (reference sequence). V ends up 3 bases short and J 2 bases short, with an unmatched junction base count of 0. The CDR3 goes from the cysteine to the phenylalanine over 14 residues. Of all the DNA, just the CDR3 is kept, 42 bases in frame from base 1. Details on this clone: Its antigen is not yet known. The sample holds no much larger clone one base away, and base qualities are not on file.

The sequence was collected from an adult with rheumatoid arthritis. Sample: CD8+ T cells sorted from blood. This chain joins TRBV19 to TRBJ2-1, with 8 bases aligning to TRBD2. The CDR3 in this case is CASSISGTYNEQFF. The DNA reads TGTGCCAGTAGTATTAGCGGGACCTACAATGAGCAGTTCTTC.